This TCR beta chain came from a study of blood T cell repertoires in COVID-19. The V gene's germline CDR1 is SNHLY and CDR2 FYNNEI. The CDR3 extends over 15 amino acids. The V and J ends lost 7 bases and 0 bases respectively, with 13 bases between them. Sequencing used immunoSEQ multiplex PCR; TCRdb keeps in-frame clones, though not all of them. The sample contains 15,000 or so clones, 80% to 95% of which appear only once. The sequenced sample was peripheral blood. The TCR comes from a human donor with active COVID-19. The donor label of this sample is uncertain. The chain carries TRBV2 and TRBJ2-1, with D possibly matching TRBD1 (6 bases). The CDR3 region has the DNA TGTGCCAGCACAATAGGGACACCCTCCTACAATGAGCAGTTCTTC. Translation: CASTIGTPSYNEQFF.